These 30 T cell receptor beta chains were sequenced from one sample in a study of blood T cell repertoires in COVID-19. Method: immunoSEQ multiplex PCR; TCRdb's copy keeps in-frame clones and lacks some. Seen here are about 170,000 clones, 70% to 90% observed once, and the top ten hold 0.7% to 0.9%. The sequenced sample was PBMCs or T cells enriched from blood (not recorded which). The receptor set was obtained from a young woman who had recovered from COVID-19.

The chain carries TRBV5-1 and TRBJ2-7, with D perhaps matching TRBD2 (6 bases). Germline V CDR1 and CDR2: SGHRS, YFSETQ. Trimming pared 1 base from V and 2 bases from J, leaving 13 bases between. The CDR3 is 15 residues long. The CDR3 bases are TGCGCCAGCAGCTTGTTCCCCGAGCGGGCCTACGAGCAGTACTTC. Protein product: CASSLFPERAYEQYF.

This clone was detected once. The chain couples TRBV2 to TRBJ2-1; 8 nucleotides align to TRBD1. V lost 1 base and J lost 7; bases outside the gene matches: 6. Germline CDR1 SNHLY, CDR2 FYNNEI. This CDR3 spans 15 amino acids. CDR3 loop: CASSEGRGRRNEQFF. The DNA of the CDR3 is TGTGCCAGCAGTGAAGGCAGGGGGCGCAGAAATGAGCAGTTCTTC.

This chain connects TRBV12-5 to TRBJ2-7; 10 bases align to TRBD1. Germline V gives CDR1 LGHNT, CDR2 FRNRAP. Trimming cost V 5 bases and J 6 bases; bases outside gene matches: 10. CDR3 length: 15 residues. The CDR3 reads CASGRPGTGVPEQYF. CDR3 DNA sequence: TGTGCTAGTGGTAGGCCCGGGACAGGGGTCCCCGAGCAGTACTTC.

The rearrangement links TRBV7-2 to TRBJ2-7, with D tentatively TRBD2 (6 bases). The CDR3 is made up of 12 amino acids. Germline loops: CDR1 SGHTA, CDR2 FQGNSA. V lost 3 bases and J lost 9, with 12 bases in between. The CDR3 DNA is TGTGCCAGCAGCTTGAATCGGGACTCGCAGTACTTC. Residues: CASSLNRDSQYF.

The V and J genes are TRBV5-5 and TRBJ2-1, with unresolved D. This CDR3 comprises 13 residues. Trimming took 7 bases from V and 6 from J, leaving 14 bases between them. CDR1 is SGHKS and CDR2 is YYEKEE in the germline V gene (reference sequence). CDR3 DNA sequence: TGTGCCAGCGTCTATGGTCGAGGCAATGAGCAGTTCTTC. Translated: CASVYGRGNEQFF. Together with reference TRBV5-5 and TRBJ2-1, the CDR3 gives the full variable domain: DAGVTQSPTHLIKTRGQQVTLRCSPISGHKSVSWYQQVLGQGPQFIFQYYEKEERGRGNFPDRFSARQFPNYSSELNVNALLLGDSALYLCASVYGRGNEQFFGPGTRLTVL.

The gene calls are TRBV20-1 and TRBJ1-2, with no clear D. CDR3 length: 9 residues. V lost 3 bases, J lost 7 bases, and 3 bases lay in between. Germline loops: CDR1 DFQATT, CDR2 SNEGSKA (reference sequence). The CDR3 nucleotides are TGCAGTGCTAGCGGTGGCTACACCTTC. Translation: CSASGGYTF.

About this clone itself: Other nucleotide sequences in the sample specify the same CDR3. The V and J genes are TRBV9 and TRBJ2-7, with 15 bases fitting TRBD2. Germline lookup yields CDR1 SGDLS and CDR2 YYNGEE. Trimming took 2 bases from V and 4 from J; bases not matched to a gene: 1. The CDR3 consists of 15 residues. The CDR3 DNA reads TGTGCCAGCAGCGTGGGGACTAGCGGGGGGTACGAGCAGTACTTC. Residues: CASSVGTSGGYEQYF. The complete variable domain, with remaining parts taken from reference TRBV9 and TRBJ2-7, reads DSGVTQTPKHLITATGQRVTLRCSPRSGDLSVYWYQQSLDQGLQFLIQYYNGEERAKGNILERFSAQQFPDLHSELNLSSLELGDSALYFCASSVGTSGGYEQYFGPGTRLTVT.

The chain combines TRBV27 with TRBJ2-2, with TRBD1 matching over 9 bases. Germline assignment: CDR1 MNHEY and CDR2 SMNVEV (reference sequence). The CDR3 loop spans 16 amino acids. After removal of 6 bases from V and 5 bases from J, the junction contained 10 bases not matched to a gene. CDR3 sequence reads: CASRQGTGTVTGELFF. The CDR3, as DNA: TGTGCCAGCAGGCAAGGGACAGGGACCGTAACCGGGGAGCTGTTTTTT.

This clone was seen once. V is TRBV5-6 and J is TRBJ1-1, with 7 bases aligning to TRBD1. Germline trimming cut 1 base from V and 4 bases from J; bases unmatched to any gene: 7. There are 15 residues in the CDR3. The V gene's germline CDR1 is SGHDT and CDR2 YYEEEE. The CDR3 here is CASSLSFTGVTEAFF. In DNA, the CDR3 is TGTGCCAGCAGCTTGTCGTTCACAGGGGTCACTGAAGCTTTCTTT.

The V call is TRBV18, the J call TRBJ2-5; possible D gene TRBD1, 6 bases. CDR3 length equals 16 residues. V lost 4 bases and J lost 4, with 19 bases in between. CDR1 and CDR2 from the germline V gene are KGHSH and LQKENI. CDR3 in DNA: TGTGCCAGCTCACGCGGAGGCAGGGGAGAAGGAGAGACCCAGTACTTC. Encoded protein: CASSRGGRGEGETQYF.

This rearrangement joins TRBV19 to TRBJ2-2, with 7 bases matching TRBD2. This CDR3 spans 17 amino acids. The V and J ends lost 3 bases and 0 bases, in that order; junction bases with no gene match: 7. Germline loops: CDR1 LNHDA, CDR2 SQIVND (reference sequence). CDR3 nucleotide sequence: TGTGCCAGTAGTATCCGGGGGAGGGCACCGAACACCGGGGAGCTGTTTTTT. Translation gives CASSIRGRAPNTGELFF.

The chain has TRBV5-1 and TRBJ2-5; 14 nucleotides line up with TRBD2. The CDR3 length is 17 residues. From germline, CDR1 is SGHRS and CDR2 YFSETQ. J was trimmed by 5 bases and V by 4 bases; bases with no gene match: 10. CDR3 protein: CASSPGLAGDRGETQYF. The CDR3 DNA sequence: TGCGCCAGCAGCCCGGGACTAGCGGGAGATCGAGGGGAGACCCAGTACTTC.

V gene TRBV4-1 combines with J gene TRBJ2-2; D remains unclear. The germline V gene encodes CDR1 MGHRA and CDR2 YSYEKL. V lost 0 bases and J 4 bases, leaving 15 bases between the germline ends. There are 17 residues in the CDR3. The CDR3, as DNA: TGCGCCAGCAGCCAAGAGGCCGGCTACAGCTCCACCGGGGAGCTGTTTTTT. This encodes CASSQEAGYSSTGELFF.

This sequence joins TRBV5-4 and TRBJ1-6; D is unresolved. The CDR3 sequence is 14 residues long. Germline V lookup: CDR1 SGHNT, CDR2 YYREEE (reference sequence). The V end lost 0 bases, the J end lost 10 bases, and 11 bases lay between the germline ends. The CDR3 DNA reads TGTGCCAGCAGCTTGGCGAGTCAGGAATCACCCCTCCACTTT. It is translated as CASSLASQESPLHF.

This chain links TRBV4-3 with TRBJ1-2, with unresolved D. From germline, CDR1 is LGHNA and CDR2 YSLEER. CDR3 length equals 14 residues. The V end lost 6 bases, the J end lost 2 bases, and 13 bases lay between the germline ends. CDR3 in amino acids: CASSMEQTNYGYTF. The CDR3 bases are TGCGCCAGCAGTATGGAACAGACAAACTATGGCTACACCTTC.

V usage is TRBV6-4 and J usage is TRBJ2-3; TRBD2 aligns across 14 bases. CDR1 is MRHNA, CDR2 SNTAGT, per germline. J was trimmed by 2 bases and V by 6 bases; bases with no gene match: 7. The CDR3 covers 17 residues. The CDR3 sequence is CASRAGTSGRDTDTQYF. DNA for the CDR3: TGTGCCAGCAGAGCCGGGACTAGCGGGAGAGACACAGATACGCAGTATTTT.

This chain uses TRBV7-2 with TRBJ1-1; 10 bases are a match to TRBD1. The V segment lost 5 bases and the J segment 1 base; nucleotides outside the gene matches: 4. The CDR3 is 15 residues long. Germline CDR1 SGHTA, CDR2 FQGNSA. This CDR3 reads CASSTRTGGNTEAFF. CDR3 nucleotides: TGTGCCAGCAGCACCCGGACAGGGGGGAACACTGAAGCTTTCTTT.

The rearrangement links TRBV5-1 to TRBJ2-2; the match to TRBD2 covers 13 bases. J was trimmed by 3 bases and V by 3 bases; bases with no gene match: 5. The CDR3 totals 17 residues. Germline V lookup: CDR1 SGHRS, CDR2 YFSETQ. This CDR3 reads CASSWGLAGPDTGELFF. In DNA form, the CDR3 reads TGCGCCAGCAGCTGGGGACTAGCGGGACCCGACACCGGGGAGCTGTTTTTT.

The rearrangement uses TRBV5-4 and TRBJ2-7, with a possible D match to TRBD1 (5 bases). The CDR3 sequence is 14 residues long. Per germline, CDR1 SGHNT and CDR2 YYREEE (reference sequence). The V gene lost 4 bases and the J gene lost 6 bases, with 17 bases spanning the gap. The CDR3, as DNA: TGTGCCAGCAGCCCCAAAAGGGGAATGGGCGAGCAGTACTTC. It translates to CASSPKRGMGEQYF. Full variable domain (rest looked up from reference TRBV5-4 and TRBJ2-7): ETGVTQSPTHLIKTRGQQVTLRCSSQSGHNTVSWYQQALGQGPQFIFQYYREEENGRGNFPPRFSGLQFPNYSSELNVNALELDDSALYLCASSPKRGMGEQYFGPGTRLTVT.

The rearrangement joins TRBV7-6 to TRBJ1-6; 7 nucleotides agree with TRBD1. Germline CDR1 reads SGHVS; CDR2 reads FNYEAQ. This CDR3 is 18 amino acids long. V lost 5 bases, J lost 0 bases, and 10 bases stayed unmatched. In nucleotides, the CDR3 is TGTGCCAGCAGCCCTGCGGACAGGCCTAGCTCCTATAATTCACCCCTCCACTTT. Its translation: CASSPADRPSSYNSPLHF.

This sequence joins TRBV7-9 and TRBJ2-7; tentatively, D is TRBD1 (5 bases). Deletions cut 5 bases from V and 3 bases from J, with 17 bases between. Germline CDR1 reads SEHNR; CDR2 reads FQNEAQ (reference sequence). The length of the CDR3 is 15 residues. CDR3 sequence: CASSPPTRTSYEQYF. The CDR3 bases are TGTGCCAGCAGCCCCCCTACAAGGACAAGCTACGAGCAGTACTTC.

V usage is TRBV24-1 and J usage is TRBJ2-3, with TRBD1 matching over 9 bases. CDR1 is KGHDR, CDR2 SFDVKD, per germline. CDR3 length: 13 residues. Trimming took 10 bases from V and 4 from J; bases not matched to a gene: 5. The CDR3 loop is CATDRGKSDTQYF. CDR3 sequence (DNA): TGTGCCACGGACAGGGGAAAATCAGATACGCAGTATTTT.

This clone has only a few counts. The genes are TRBV2 and TRBJ1-3; 8 bases are a match to TRBD1. CDR1 and CDR2 from the germline V gene are SNHLY and FYNNEI. The CDR3 consists of 14 residues. J was trimmed by 10 bases and V by 3 bases; bases with no gene match: 8. This CDR3 reads CASSDSRGQSTIYF. CDR3 in DNA: TGTGCCAGCAGTGATTCCAGGGGGCAATCTACCATATATTTT.

The gene calls are TRBV30 and TRBJ2-7, with 8 bases aligning to TRBD1. The CDR3 has 16 residues. The V and J ends lost 0 bases and 0 bases, in that order; junction bases with no gene match: 7. Germline lookup yields CDR1 GTSNPN and CDR2 SVGIG (reference sequence). CDR3 DNA: TGTGCCTGGAGTGTGCCTCGGACAGGGCTCTCCTACGAGCAGTACTTC. This gives the protein CAWSVPRTGLSYEQYF.

The rearrangement uses TRBV7-3 and TRBJ1-1; 8 nucleotides align to TRBD1. CDR1 is SGHTA, CDR2 FQGTGA, per germline. Trimming took 1 base from V and 4 from J; bases not matched to a gene: 8. This CDR3 has 16 residues. The DNA for the CDR3 is TGTGCCAGCAGCTTAATGGCAACAGGGGGTGGCACTGAAGCTTTCTTT. Its protein is CASSLMATGGGTEAFF.

This chain joins TRBV7-9 and TRBJ1-4; 7 bases match TRBD1. The V gene's germline CDR1 is SEHNR and CDR2 FQNEAQ (reference sequence). The J segment lost 4 bases and the V segment lost 4 bases, leaving 6 bases of the junction unmatched. The CDR3 has 15 amino acids. CDR3 in amino acids: CASSWGTAFNEKLFF. The DNA for the CDR3 is TGTGCCAGCAGCTGGGGGACAGCCTTTAATGAAAAACTGTTTTTT.

The chain links TRBV7-2 to TRBJ2-1; TRBD2 matches at 15 bases. The CDR3 sequence is 16 residues long. The V and J ends lost 4 bases and 10 bases, in that order; junction bases with no gene match: 8. CDR1 SGHTA and CDR2 FQGNSA come from the germline V gene. The CDR3 DNA follows: TGTGCCAGCAGCTCCGGGAGGACTAGCGGGAGGGCCGAGCAGTTCTTC. This translates into CASSSGRTSGRAEQFF.

This clone has a single count. V is TRBV6-2 or TRBV6-3 and J is TRBJ2-5; TRBD2 matches 9 bases. Trimming at V came to 5 bases and at J to 0 bases, leaving 7 bases not matched to a gene. The CDR3 has 16 amino acids. Germline CDR1 reads MNHEY; CDR2 reads SVGEGT. CDR3 sequence: CASSDGLAQYQETQYF. CDR3 coding DNA: TGTGCCAGCAGTGACGGACTAGCGCAGTACCAAGAGACCCAGTACTTC.

The chain is built from TRBV29-1 and TRBJ1-2; TRBD1 is a possible D gene (5 bases). Germline lookup yields CDR1 SQVTM and CDR2 ANQGSEA. Trimming removed 6 bases at V and 7 bases at J, with 12 bases between. The CDR3 consists of 11 residues. The chain's CDR3 is CSVDTGGGYTF. In DNA form, the CDR3 reads TGCAGCGTCGACACGGGGGGTGGCTACACCTTC.

V gene TRBV19 combines with J gene TRBJ2-1; 8 positions match TRBD2. Germline V gene sequence: CDR1 LNHDA, CDR2 SQIVND (reference sequence). This CDR3 comprises 15 residues. With 5 bases clipped from V and 5 bases from J, the junction kept 8 bases outside the gene matches. This CDR3 reads CASSPRTSTNNEQFF. The CDR3 DNA reads as TGTGCCAGTAGTCCAAGGACTAGCACCAACAATGAGCAGTTCTTC.